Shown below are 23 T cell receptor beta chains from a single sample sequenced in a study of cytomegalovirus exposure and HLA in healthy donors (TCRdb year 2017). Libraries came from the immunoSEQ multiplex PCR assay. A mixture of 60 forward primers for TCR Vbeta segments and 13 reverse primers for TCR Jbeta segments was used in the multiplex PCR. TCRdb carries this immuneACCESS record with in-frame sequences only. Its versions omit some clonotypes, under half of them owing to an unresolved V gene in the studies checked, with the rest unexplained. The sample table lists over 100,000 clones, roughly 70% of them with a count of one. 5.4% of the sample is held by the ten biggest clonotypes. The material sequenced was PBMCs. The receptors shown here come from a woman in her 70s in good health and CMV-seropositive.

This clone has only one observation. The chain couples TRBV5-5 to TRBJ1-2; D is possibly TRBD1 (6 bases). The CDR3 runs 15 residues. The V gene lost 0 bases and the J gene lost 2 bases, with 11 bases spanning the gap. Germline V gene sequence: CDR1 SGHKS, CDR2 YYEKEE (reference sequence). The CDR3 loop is CASSLDTGRNYGYTF. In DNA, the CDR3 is TGTGCCAGCAGCTTGGATACAGGGCGAAACTATGGCTACACCTTC.

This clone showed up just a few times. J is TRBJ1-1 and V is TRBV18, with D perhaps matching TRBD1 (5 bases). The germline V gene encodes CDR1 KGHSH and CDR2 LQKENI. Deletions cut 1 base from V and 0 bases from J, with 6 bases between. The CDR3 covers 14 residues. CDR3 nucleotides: TGTGCCAGCTCACCACAGGGGATGAACACTGAAGCTTTCTTT. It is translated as CASSPQGMNTEAFF.

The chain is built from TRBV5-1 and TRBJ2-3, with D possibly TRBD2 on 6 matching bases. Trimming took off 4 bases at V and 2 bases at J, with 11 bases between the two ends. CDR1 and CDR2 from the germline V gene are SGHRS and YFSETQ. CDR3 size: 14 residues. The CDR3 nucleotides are TGCGCCAGCAGCGCCGGGACTCCCACAGATACGCAGTATTTT. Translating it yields CASSAGTPTDTQYF.

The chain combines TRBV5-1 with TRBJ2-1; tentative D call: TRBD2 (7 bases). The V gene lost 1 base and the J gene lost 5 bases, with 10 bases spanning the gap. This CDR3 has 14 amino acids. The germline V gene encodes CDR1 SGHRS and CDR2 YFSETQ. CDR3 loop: CASSLTGGDNEQFF. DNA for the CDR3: TGCGCCAGCAGCTTGACGGGGGGCGACAATGAGCAGTTCTTC.

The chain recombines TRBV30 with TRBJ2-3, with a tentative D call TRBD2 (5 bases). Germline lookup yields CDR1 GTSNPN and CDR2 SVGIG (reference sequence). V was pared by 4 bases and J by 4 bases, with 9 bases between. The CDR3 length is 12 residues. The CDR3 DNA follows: TGTGCCTGGAAGGCTAGCTCAGATACGCAGTATTTT. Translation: CAWKASSDTQYF. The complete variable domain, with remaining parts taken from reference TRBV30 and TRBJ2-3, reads SQTIHQWPATLVQPVGSPLSLECTVEGTSNPNLYWYRQAAGRGLQLLFYSVGIGQISSEVPQNLSASRPQDRQFILSSKKLLLSDSGFYLCAWKASSDTQYFGPGTRLTVL.

CDR3 in DNA: TGCGCCAGCAGCTTGGGACAGTTCTCCACAGATACGCAGTATTTT. It encodes CASSLGQFSTDTQYF. The chain combines TRBV5-1 with TRBJ2-3, with a possible D match to TRBD1 (5 bases). Germline values: CDR1 SGHRS, CDR2 YFSETQ. The CDR3 sequence is 15 residues long. Trimming stripped 0 bases from V and 2 bases from J, with 10 bases between.

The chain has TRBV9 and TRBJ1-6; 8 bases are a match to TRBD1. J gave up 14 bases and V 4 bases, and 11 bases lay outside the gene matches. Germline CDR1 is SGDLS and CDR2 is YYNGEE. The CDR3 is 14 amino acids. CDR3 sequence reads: CASSLGTGSFTLHF. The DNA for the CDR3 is TGTGCCAGCAGCCTCGGGACAGGCTCATTCACCCTCCACTTT.

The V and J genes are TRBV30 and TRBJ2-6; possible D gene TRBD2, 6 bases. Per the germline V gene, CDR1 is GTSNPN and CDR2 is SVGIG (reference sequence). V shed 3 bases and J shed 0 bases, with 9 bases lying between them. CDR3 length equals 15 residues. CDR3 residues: CAWRGRLSGANVLTF. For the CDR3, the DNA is TGTGCCTGGAGGGGGAGGCTCTCTGGGGCCAACGTCCTGACTTTC.

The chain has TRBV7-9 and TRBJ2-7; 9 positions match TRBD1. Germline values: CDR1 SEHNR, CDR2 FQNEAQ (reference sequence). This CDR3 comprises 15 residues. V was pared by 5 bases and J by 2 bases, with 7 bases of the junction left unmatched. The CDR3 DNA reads TGTGCCAGCAGCCGACAGGGGGAGGGCCCCTACGAGCAGTACTTC. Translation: CASSRQGEGPYEQYF.

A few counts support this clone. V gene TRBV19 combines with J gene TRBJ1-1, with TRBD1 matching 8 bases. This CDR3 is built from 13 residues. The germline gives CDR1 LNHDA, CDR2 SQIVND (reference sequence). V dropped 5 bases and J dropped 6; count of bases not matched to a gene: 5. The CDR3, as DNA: TGTGCCAGTAGTCAACAGGGGGTCGCTGAAGCTTTCTTT. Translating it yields CASSQQGVAEAFF.

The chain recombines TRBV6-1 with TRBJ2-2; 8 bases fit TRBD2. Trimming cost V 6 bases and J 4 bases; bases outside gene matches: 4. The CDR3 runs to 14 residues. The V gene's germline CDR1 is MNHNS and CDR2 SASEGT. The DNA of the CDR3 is TGTGCCAGCAGCCCGGGACTAGGCACCGGGGAGCTGTTTTTT. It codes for CASSPGLGTGELFF.

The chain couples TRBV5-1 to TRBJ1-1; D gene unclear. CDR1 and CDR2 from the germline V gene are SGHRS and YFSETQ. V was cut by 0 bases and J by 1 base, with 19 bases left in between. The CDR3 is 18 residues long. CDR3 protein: CASSLAGSRSLGNTEAFF. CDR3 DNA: TGCGCCAGCAGCTTGGCCGGGAGTAGGAGTCTAGGGAACACTGAAGCTTTCTTT.

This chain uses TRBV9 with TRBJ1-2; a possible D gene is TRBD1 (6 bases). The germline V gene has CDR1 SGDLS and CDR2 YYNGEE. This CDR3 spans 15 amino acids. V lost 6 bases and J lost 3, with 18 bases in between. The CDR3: CASTLGGGPYYGYTF. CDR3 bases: TGTGCCAGCACCCTGGGGGGGGGCCCGTACTATGGCTACACCTTC.

The CDR3 loop reads CASSGPGENTGELFF. CDR3 sequence (DNA): TGTGCCAGCAGTGGTCCGGGGGAAAACACCGGGGAGCTGTTTTTT. The chain couples TRBV25-1 to TRBJ2-2; TRBD2 is a possible D gene (6 bases). Germline assignment: CDR1 MGHDK and CDR2 SYGVNS. This CDR3 spans 15 amino acids. V shed 4 bases and J shed 2 bases, with 11 bases lying between them. The full variable domain, with the rest looked up from reference TRBV25-1 and TRBJ2-2, is EADIYQTPRYLVIGTGKKITLECSQTMGHDKMYWYQQDPGMELHLIHYSYGVNSTEKGDLSSESTVSRIRTEHFPLTLESARPSHTSQYLCASSGPGENTGELFFGEGSRLTVL.

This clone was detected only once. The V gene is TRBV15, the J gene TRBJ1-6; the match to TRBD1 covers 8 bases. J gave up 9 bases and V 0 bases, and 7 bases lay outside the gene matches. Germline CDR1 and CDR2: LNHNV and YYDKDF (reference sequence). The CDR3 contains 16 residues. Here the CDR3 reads CATSRDRAGGGSPLHF. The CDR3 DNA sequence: TGTGCCACCAGCAGAGATCGGGCAGGGGGCGGTTCACCCCTCCACTTT.

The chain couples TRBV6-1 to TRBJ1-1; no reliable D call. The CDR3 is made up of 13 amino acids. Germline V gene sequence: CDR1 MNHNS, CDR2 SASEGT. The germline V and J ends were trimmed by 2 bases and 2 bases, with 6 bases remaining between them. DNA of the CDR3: TGTGCCAGCAGTGAATCATTCAACACTGAAGCTTTCTTT. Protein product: CASSESFNTEAFF.

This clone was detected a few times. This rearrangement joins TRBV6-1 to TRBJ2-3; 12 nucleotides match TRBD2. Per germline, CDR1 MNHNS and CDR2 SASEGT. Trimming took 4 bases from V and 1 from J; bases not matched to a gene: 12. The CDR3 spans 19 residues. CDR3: CASSVGLAGGRLGTDTQYF. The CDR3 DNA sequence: TGTGCCAGCAGTGTCGGGCTAGCGGGGGGGCGACTAGGCACAGATACGCAGTATTTT.

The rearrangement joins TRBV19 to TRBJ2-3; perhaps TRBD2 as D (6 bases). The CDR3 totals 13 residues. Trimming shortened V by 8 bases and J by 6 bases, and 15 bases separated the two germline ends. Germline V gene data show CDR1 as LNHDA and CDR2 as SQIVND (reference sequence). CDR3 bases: TGTGCCAGTGGAGGGAGAGCCACCGATACGCAGTATTTT. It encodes CASGGRATDTQYF.

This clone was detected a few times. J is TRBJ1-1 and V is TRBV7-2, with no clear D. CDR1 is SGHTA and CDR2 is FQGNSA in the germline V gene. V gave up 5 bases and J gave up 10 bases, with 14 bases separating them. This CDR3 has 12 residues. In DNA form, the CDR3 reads TGTGCCAGCAGCCACGGGGTGCTGGGAGCTTTCTTT. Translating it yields CASSHGVLGAFF. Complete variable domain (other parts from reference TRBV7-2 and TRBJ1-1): GAGVSQSPSNKVTEKGKDVELRCDPISGHTALYWYRQSLGQGLEFLIYFQGNSAPDKSGLPSDRFSAERTGGSVSTLTIQRTQQEDSAVYLCASSHGVLGAFFGQGTRLTVV.

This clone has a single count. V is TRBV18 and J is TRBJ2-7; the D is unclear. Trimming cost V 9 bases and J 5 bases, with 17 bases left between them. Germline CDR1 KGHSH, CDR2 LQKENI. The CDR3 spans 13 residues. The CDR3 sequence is CASTEDRWDEQYF. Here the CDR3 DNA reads TGTGCCAGTACAGAAGACCGATGGGACGAGCAGTACTTC.

DNA of the CDR3: TGTGCCAGTACAAGGGACAGCAGTGAAGCTTTCTTT. As protein: CASTRDSSEAFF. The V call is TRBV19, the J call TRBJ1-1, with 7 bases lining up with TRBD1. From germline, CDR1 is LNHDA and CDR2 SQIVND (reference sequence). V was pared by 7 bases and J by 7 bases, with 6 bases of the junction left unmatched. The CDR3 loop spans 12 amino acids.

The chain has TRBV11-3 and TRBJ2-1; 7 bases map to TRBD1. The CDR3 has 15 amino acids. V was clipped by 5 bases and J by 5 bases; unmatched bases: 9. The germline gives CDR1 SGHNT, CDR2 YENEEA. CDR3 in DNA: TGTGCCAGCAGCCCTGGACAGGCAGCGAACAATGAGCAGTTCTTC. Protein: CASSPGQAANNEQFF.

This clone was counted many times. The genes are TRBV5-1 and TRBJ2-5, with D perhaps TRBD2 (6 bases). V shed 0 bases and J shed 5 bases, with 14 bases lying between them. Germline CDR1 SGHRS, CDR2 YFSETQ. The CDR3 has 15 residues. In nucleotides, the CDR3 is TGCGCCAGCAGCTTGGCCCCTTCTGCGGGGGAGACCCAGTACTTC. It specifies CASSLAPSAGETQYF.